The source of this TCR beta chain is a study of control samples from healthy donors and cancer patients. Concerning this clone: Other DNA sequences in this specimen translate into the identical CDR3.

J gave up 1 base and V 4 bases, and 0 bases lay outside the gene matches. This CDR3 comprises 13 residues. Germline loops: CDR1 LGHDT, CDR2 YNNKEL (reference sequence). The table came from immunoSEQ multiplex PCR; TCRdb's copy has only in-frame clones and leaves some out. The sample records approximately 130,000 clones, roughly 84% being singletons. This clonotype was sampled from a man aged 40-49 years in good health. The source material was blood. The V call is TRBV3-1 (or the pseudogene TRBV3-2), the J call TRBJ1-1; 7 bases match TRBD1. Here the CDR3 DNA reads TGTGCCAGCAGCCGGACAGGGAACACTGAAGCTTTCTTT. Translated: CASSRTGNTEAFF.